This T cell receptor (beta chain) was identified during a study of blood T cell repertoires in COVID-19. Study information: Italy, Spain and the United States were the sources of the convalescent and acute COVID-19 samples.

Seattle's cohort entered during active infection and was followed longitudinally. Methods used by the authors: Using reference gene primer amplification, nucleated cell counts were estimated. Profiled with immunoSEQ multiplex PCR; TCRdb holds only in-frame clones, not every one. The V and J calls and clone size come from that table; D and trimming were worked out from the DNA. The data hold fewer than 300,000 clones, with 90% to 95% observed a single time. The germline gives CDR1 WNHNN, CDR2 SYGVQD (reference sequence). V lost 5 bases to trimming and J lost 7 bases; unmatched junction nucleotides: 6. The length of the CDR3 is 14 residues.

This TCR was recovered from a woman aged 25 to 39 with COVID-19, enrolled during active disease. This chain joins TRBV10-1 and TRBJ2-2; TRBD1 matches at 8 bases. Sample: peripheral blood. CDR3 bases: TGCGCCAGCAGTAAGACAGGGGCGTTCGGGGAGCTGTTTTTT. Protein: CASSKTGAFGELFF.